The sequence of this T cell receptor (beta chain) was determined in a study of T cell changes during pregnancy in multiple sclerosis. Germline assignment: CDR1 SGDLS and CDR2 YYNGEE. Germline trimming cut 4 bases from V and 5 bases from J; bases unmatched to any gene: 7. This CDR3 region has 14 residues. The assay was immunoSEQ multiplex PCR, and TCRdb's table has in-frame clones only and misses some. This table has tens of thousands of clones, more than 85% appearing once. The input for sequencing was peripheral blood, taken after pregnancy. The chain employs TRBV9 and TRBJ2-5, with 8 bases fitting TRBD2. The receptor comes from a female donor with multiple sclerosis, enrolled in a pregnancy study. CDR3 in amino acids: CASSPGGARETQYF. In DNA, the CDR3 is TGTGCCAGCAGCCCCGGGGGGGCGCGGGAGACCCAGTACTTC.